Below, one TCR beta chain is given with its context. The Seattle patients, enrolled during active infection, were followed longitudinally. In the source study's methods: Reference gene primers were amplified, and this amplification served to estimate nucleated cell counts. TCRdb's table, derived via immunoSEQ multiplex PCR, lists solely in-frame clones and lacks some. Clone size and V and J calls were adopted from that table, with D and trimming inferred from the DNA. The sample has more than 150,000 clones; around 90% are singletons. Germline trimming cut 3 bases from V and 0 bases from J; bases unmatched to any gene: 1. Germline assignment: CDR1 SGHVS and CDR2 FNYEAQ. This CDR3 is 15 amino acids long. The data were taken from a study of blood T cell repertoires in COVID-19. As for the study in general: Italy, Spain and the United States were the sources of the convalescent and acute COVID-19 samples. T cells, B-cell-depleted T cells, or PBMCs provided the cDNA or gDNA that served as material.

The chain has TRBV7-6 and TRBJ1-4; 7 bases agree with TRBD1. This clonotype was sampled from a man between 60 and 75 years old with COVID-19, enrolled during active disease. Material: peripheral blood. The DNA for the CDR3 is TGTGCCAGCAGCTTGGGGACAGCAACTAATGAAAAACTGTTTTTT. Translated, it gives CASSLGTATNEKLFF. Using reference TRBV7-6 and TRBJ1-4 for the parts outside the CDR3, the full variable domain is GAGVSQSPRYKVTKRGQDVALRCDPISGHVSLYWYRQALGQGPEFLTYFNYEAQQDKSGLPNDRFSAERPEGSISTLTIQRTEQRDSAMYRCASSLGTATNEKLFFGSGTQLSVL.